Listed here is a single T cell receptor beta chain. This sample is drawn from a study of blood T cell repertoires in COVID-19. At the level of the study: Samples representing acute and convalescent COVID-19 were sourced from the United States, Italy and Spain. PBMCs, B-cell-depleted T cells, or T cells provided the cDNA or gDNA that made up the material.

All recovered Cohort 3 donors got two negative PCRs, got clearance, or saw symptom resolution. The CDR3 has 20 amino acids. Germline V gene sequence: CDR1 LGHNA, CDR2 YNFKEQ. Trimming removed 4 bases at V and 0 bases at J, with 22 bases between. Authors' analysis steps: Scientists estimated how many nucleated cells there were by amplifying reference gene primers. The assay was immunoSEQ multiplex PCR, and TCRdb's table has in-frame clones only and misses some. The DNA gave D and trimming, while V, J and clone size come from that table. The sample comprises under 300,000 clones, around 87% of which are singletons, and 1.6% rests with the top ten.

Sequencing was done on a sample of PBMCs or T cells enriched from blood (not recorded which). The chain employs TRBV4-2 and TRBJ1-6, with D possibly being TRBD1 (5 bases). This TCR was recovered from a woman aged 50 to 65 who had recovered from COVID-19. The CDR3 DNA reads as TGTGCCAGCAGCCCCTCTCTCGCCACAGGCTTGAGCTCCTATAATTCACCCCTCCACTTT. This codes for CASSPSLATGLSSYNSPLHF.